This T cell receptor (beta chain) appears in the sequencing data of a study of CD8 T cells in ankylosing spondylitis. Study-level points and caveats: Disease-linked clones were CD8+ and relatively rare in peripheral blood. Ankylosing spondylitis blood seemed to carry a telltale TCR beta motif made of under 10 highly homologous variants.

For TCR beta, libraries came from quantitative 5'-RACE with molecular barcodes. A single record per CDR3 protein comes from TCRdb applying MiXCR to the 5' RACE reads. The sample has 390,000 or so distinct CDR3 sequences, 20% to 25% seen once. This clonotype was seen a few times. Its antigen is not identified. V dropped 5 bases and J dropped 8 bases, with 12 bases sitting between them. The CDR3 has 12 amino acids. Germline CDR1 LGHDT, CDR2 YNNKEL (reference sequence). The origin of this receptor is a male donor with ankylosing spondylitis. Sequenced sample: blood, either unsorted or a sorted T cell fraction (not recorded which). The genes are TRBV3-1 and TRBJ1-1; tentative D call: TRBD1 (6 bases). The CDR3 DNA follows: TGTGCCAGCAGCTTTCCCGGGACAGAAGCTTTCTTT. Its translation is CASSFPGTEAFF.